A single sample gave rise to the 22 T cell receptor beta chains below, sequenced in a study of CD8 T cells in Susac syndrome. An amount of RNA that ranged from roughly 0.5 to 1 ug was reverse transcribed with random hexamers. TCRdb ran MiXCR on the immunoSEQ multiplex PCR reads and lists one entry per CDR3 protein. The sample lists around 280,000 distinct CDR3 sequences, approximately 90% occurring once. Sample: CD4+ T cells from PBMCs. The receptors were gathered from a human donor with multiple sclerosis.

This clonotype was seen just once. The J gene is TRBJ2-7, the V gene TRBV6-1; 10 nucleotides line up with TRBD1. This CDR3 comprises 14 residues. The junction had 10 bases not matched to a gene; V was cut back by 7 bases and J by 7 bases. CDR1 and CDR2 from the germline V gene are MNHNS and SASEGT. CDR3 in amino acids: CASTPKTGGIEQYF. In nucleotides, the CDR3 is TGTGCCAGCACTCCGAAGACAGGGGGCATAGAGCAGTACTTC.

The V and J genes are TRBV19 and TRBJ1-2; TRBD1 might be the D (5 bases). Germline V gene data show CDR1 as LNHDA and CDR2 as SQIVND (reference sequence). The V end lost 2 bases, the J end lost 0 bases, and 10 bases lay between the germline ends. This CDR3 is 15 amino acids long. CDR3 protein: CASSINRNSNYGYTF. CDR3 in DNA: TGTGCCAGTAGTATAAACAGGAATTCTAACTATGGCTACACCTTC.

The chain has TRBV7-9 and TRBJ2-7, with TRBD1 as a possible D gene (5 bases). Per germline, CDR1 SEHNR and CDR2 FQNEAQ (reference sequence). This CDR3 comprises 13 residues. V lost 4 bases and J lost 6, with 13 bases in between. For the CDR3, the DNA is TGTGCCAGCAGCTCTATACCAAGGGGCGAGCAGTACTTC. This sequence encodes CASSSIPRGEQYF.

The gene calls are TRBV7-2 and TRBJ1-5; 9 bases align to TRBD1. J lost 1 base, V lost 6 bases, and 4 bases had no gene match. Germline assignment: CDR1 SGHTA and CDR2 FQGNSA. This CDR3 has 15 residues. The DNA of the CDR3 is TGTGCCAGCAGGATGGGACAGGGAAGCAATCAGCCCCAGCATTTT. The encoded protein is CASRMGQGSNQPQHF. The complete variable domain, with remaining parts taken from reference TRBV7-2 and TRBJ1-5, reads GAGVSQSPSNKVTEKGKDVELRCDPISGHTALYWYRQSLGQGLEFLIYFQGNSAPDKSGLPSDRFSAERTGGSVSTLTIQRTQQEDSAVYLCASRMGQGSNQPQHFGDGTRLSIL.

The J gene is TRBJ2-2, the V gene TRBV2; possible D gene TRBD2, 7 bases. V was shortened by 2 bases and J by 5 bases, with 15 bases between the two germline ends. This CDR3 region has 16 residues. The germline CDR1 and CDR2 sequences are SNHLY and FYNNEI. The CDR3 sequence is CASSESGRGGTGELFF. As DNA, the CDR3 is TGTGCCAGCAGTGAATCGGGCAGGGGAGGGACCGGGGAGCTGTTTTTT. Full variable domain (rest looked up from reference TRBV2 and TRBJ2-2): EPEVTQTPSHQVTQMGQEVILRCVPISNHLYFYWYRQILGQKVEFLVSFYNNEISEKSEIFDDQFSVERPDGSNFTLKIRSTKLEDSAMYFCASSESGRGGTGELFFGEGSRLTVL.

The V call is TRBV3-1, the J call TRBJ1-5, with D possibly being TRBD1 (5 bases). V dropped 4 bases and J dropped 1 base, with 11 bases sitting between them. Germline V gene data show CDR1 as LGHDT and CDR2 as YNNKEL (reference sequence). The CDR3 spans 15 residues. The CDR3 sequence: CASSPGRQSNQPQHF. CDR3 DNA: TGTGCCAGCAGCCCCGGACGACAGAGCAATCAGCCCCAGCATTTT.

CDR3 sequence reads: CASSWASGRVNEQFF. The CDR3 nucleotides are TGTGCCAGCAGTTGGGCTAGCGGGAGGGTGAATGAGCAGTTCTTC. The chain uses TRBV6-2 or TRBV6-3 and TRBJ2-1; 12 nucleotides line up with TRBD2. The CDR3 is 15 residues long. V gave up 4 bases and J gave up 7 bases; unmatched junction bases: 5. Germline CDR1 reads MNHEY; CDR2 reads SVGEGT.

V is TRBV5-1 and J is TRBJ2-5, with a tentative D call TRBD1 (5 bases). The V end was cut by 4 bases, the J end by 0 bases, with 10 bases between. CDR1 is SGHRS and CDR2 is YFSETQ in the germline V gene. The CDR3 length is 14 residues. Here the CDR3 DNA reads TGCGCCAGCAGCAAAGGACAAGACCAAGAGACCCAGTACTTC. This encodes CASSKGQDQETQYF.

The chain is built from TRBV12-3 or TRBV12-4 and TRBJ1-1, with no clear D. This CDR3 has 13 amino acids. Trimming stripped 8 bases from V and 5 bases from J, with 15 bases between. The chain's CDR3 is CASRASGGTEAFF. As DNA, the CDR3 is TGTGCCAGCCGCGCCTCGGGTGGAACTGAAGCTTTCTTT.

This clonotype was seen a single time. At one end, the junction sequence differs from germline, possibly due to a read error. This chain joins TRBV13 and TRBJ2-1; 13 bases line up with TRBD2. Germline CDR1 is PRHDT and CDR2 is FYEKMQ (reference sequence). This CDR3 comprises 16 residues. The CDR3 bases are TGTGCCAGCAGCTTAGTTGGTGGACTAGCGGGAGATGAGCAGCTCTTC. Encoded protein: CASSLVGGLAGDEQLF. Looking up the rest from reference TRBV13 and TRBJ2-1 gives the full variable domain: AAGVIQSPRHLIKEKRETATLKCYPIPRHDTVYWYQQGPGQDPQFLISFYEKMQSDKGSIPDRFSAQQFSDYHSELNMSSLELGDSALYFCASSLVGGLAGDEQLFGPGTRLTVL.

This sequence joins TRBV7-2 and TRBJ1-1, with a tentative D call TRBD1 (5 bases). From germline, CDR1 is SGHTA and CDR2 FQGNSA. V was trimmed by 5 bases and J by 4 bases, leaving 14 bases between them. CDR3 length: 14 residues. The CDR3 region is CASSALLGVTEAFF. CDR3 coding DNA: TGTGCCAGCAGCGCGCTCTTAGGGGTCACTGAAGCTTTCTTT.

V and J are TRBV12-3 or TRBV12-4 and TRBJ1-1; D is undetermined. Trimming stripped 6 bases from V and 4 bases from J, with 12 bases between. The CDR3 consists of 13 residues. The CDR3 DNA reads TGTGCCAGCAGCCTCCGGTCTGGCACTGAAGCTTTCTTT. Translated, it gives CASSLRSGTEAFF.

V and J are TRBV12-3 or TRBV12-4 and TRBJ2-5; TRBD2 agrees at 9 bases. This CDR3 is built from 14 residues. V was clipped by 7 bases and J by 6 bases; unmatched bases: 9. CDR3 in amino acids: CASTLGREGKTQYF. The CDR3 DNA reads TGTGCCAGCACCCTAGGGCGGGAGGGTAAGACCCAGTACTTC.

The V and J genes are TRBV9 and TRBJ2-7; D call uncertain. V lost 0 bases and J 4 bases, leaving 11 bases between the germline ends. Germline loops: CDR1 SGDLS, CDR2 YYNGEE. CDR3 length: 14 residues. CDR3 loop: CASSVEVDQYEQYF. The CDR3 DNA follows: TGTGCCAGCAGCGTAGAAGTAGACCAGTACGAGCAGTACTTC.

The chain couples TRBV20-1 to TRBJ2-7; D ambiguous. Deletions cut 0 bases from V and 0 bases from J, with 6 bases between. The CDR3 loop spans 13 amino acids. The germline V gene has CDR1 DFQATT and CDR2 SNEGSKA (reference sequence). The CDR3: CSARDGNSYEQYF. The CDR3 nucleotides read TGCAGTGCTAGAGATGGGAACTCCTACGAGCAGTACTTC.

The J gene is TRBJ2-7, the V gene TRBV7-9; D not certain. Germline assignment: CDR1 SEHNR and CDR2 FQNEAQ (reference sequence). The CDR3 consists of 14 residues. Deletions cut 3 bases from V and 0 bases from J, with 9 bases between. In nucleotides, the CDR3 is TGTGCCAGCAGCTTCTATGGGGACTCCTACGAGCAGTACTTC. Amino acid sequence: CASSFYGDSYEQYF.

V and J are TRBV6-2 or TRBV6-3 and TRBJ2-7; 9 positions match TRBD2. The germline V gene encodes CDR1 MNHEY and CDR2 SVGEGT. The CDR3 totals 15 residues. With 0 bases clipped from V and 2 bases from J, the junction kept 2 bases outside the gene matches. The CDR3: CASSYSASGAYEQYF. CDR3 nucleotides: TGTGCCAGCAGTTACTCGGCTAGCGGGGCCTACGAGCAGTACTTC.

The chain combines TRBV7-2 with TRBJ2-4; D possibly corresponds to TRBD1 (6 bases). This CDR3 comprises 18 residues. Germline V lookup: CDR1 SGHTA, CDR2 FQGNSA. V was trimmed by 1 base and J by 0 bases, leaving 16 bases between them. CDR3: CASSLGPRGDLAKNIQYF. In DNA, the CDR3 is TGTGCCAGCAGCTTAGGCCCCAGGGGCGACCTAGCCAAAAACATTCAGTACTTC.

The chain couples TRBV27 to TRBJ2-4; D could derive from TRBD1 or TRBD2 (5 bases each). The CDR3 length is 16 residues. Trimming shortened V by 5 bases and J by 0 bases, and 14 bases separated the two germline ends. The germline V gene has CDR1 MNHEY and CDR2 SMNVEV (reference sequence). DNA for the CDR3: TGTGCCAGCAGTCCCTCTTGGGGGAGAGCCAAAAACATTCAGTACTTC. Its translation: CASSPSWGRAKNIQYF.

J is TRBJ2-1 and V is TRBV14; 7 bases match TRBD2. Germline V lookup: CDR1 SGHDN, CDR2 FVKESK. With 0 bases clipped from V and 2 bases from J, the junction kept 16 bases outside the gene matches. CDR3 length equals 20 residues. CDR3 nucleotides: TGTGCCAGCAGCCAAGATTTTACGCGGGAGTGGTCTTCCGCCTACAATGAGCAGTTCTTC. Its translation is CASSQDFTREWSSAYNEQFF.

This clonotype has more than one count but fewer than ten. This sequence joins TRBV6-5 and TRBJ1-1, with D perhaps matching TRBD1 (5 bases). The CDR3 is 14 amino acids. Germline V gives CDR1 MNHEY, CDR2 SVGAGI. V lost 0 bases and J 8 bases, leaving 13 bases between the germline ends. The DNA of the CDR3 is TGTGCCAGCAGTTACTCGACCAGGGACCGAGAAGCTTTCTTT. It specifies CASSYSTRDREAFF.

This sequence joins TRBV15 and TRBJ2-7, with 9 bases that match TRBD1. Germline V gives CDR1 LNHNV, CDR2 YYDKDF (reference sequence). CDR3 length: 14 amino acids. Trimming removed 3 bases from V and 4 bases from J; junction bases left unmatched: 4. The CDR3 nucleotides read TGTGCCACCAGCAGGTTGGGACAGGGTTACGAGCAGTACTTC. Translating it yields CATSRLGQGYEQYF.